These 6 T cell receptor beta chains were sequenced from one sample in a study of somatic mutations in cytotoxic T cells in rheumatoid arthritis. Some clones are missing from TCRdb's copy, which holds only in-frame ones; the method was immunoSEQ multiplex PCR. This sample has about 9,000 clones, with just under 80% found just once. Material for sequencing was CD8+ T cells sorted from blood. Every receptor here comes from an adult with rheumatoid arthritis.

This chain links TRBV28 with TRBJ1-5; no definite D call. The CDR3 is made up of 14 amino acids. CDR1 and CDR2 from the germline V gene are MDHEN and SYDVKM. V was shortened by 8 bases and J by 1 base, with 12 bases between the two germline ends. CDR3 sequence reads: CASENRWSNQPQHF. The CDR3 nucleotides are TGTGCCAGCGAAAACCGCTGGAGCAATCAGCCCCAGCATTTT. Full variable domain (remainder filled in from reference TRBV28 and TRBJ1-5): DVKVTQSSRYLVKRTGEKVFLECVQDMDHENMFWYRQDPGLGLRLIYFSYDVKMKEKGDIPEGYSVSREKKERFSLILESASTNQTSMYLCASENRWSNQPQHFGDGTRLSIL.

The CDR3 reads CASRSRTGSYEQYF. The CDR3 region has the DNA TGTGCCAGCAGATCCCGGACAGGGTCCTACGAGCAGTACTTC. The chain has TRBV28 and TRBJ2-7; TRBD1 agrees at 8 bases. Germline V CDR1 and CDR2: MDHEN, SYDVKM. CDR3 length: 14 amino acids. Trimming took 6 bases from V and 1 from J; bases not matched to a gene: 5.

The genes are TRBV4-2 and TRBJ2-7; the match to TRBD2 covers 8 bases. J was trimmed by 2 bases and V by 4 bases; bases with no gene match: 10. CDR1 and CDR2 from the germline V gene are LGHNA and YNFKEQ. The CDR3 is 16 residues long. CDR3 sequence (DNA): TGTGCCAGCAGCCCCCCCCAGCGGGAGAGACCCTACGAGCAGTACTTC. Its translation is CASSPPQRERPYEQYF.

This chain connects TRBV5-4 to TRBJ1-4, with D maybe TRBD1 (5 bases). Trimming removed 0 bases at V and 0 bases at J, with 6 bases between. From germline, CDR1 is SGHNT and CDR2 YYREEE (reference sequence). This CDR3 has 15 residues. The CDR3 sequence: CASSLEGTTNEKLFF. The CDR3 DNA sequence: TGTGCCAGCAGCTTGGAGGGGACAACTAATGAAAAACTGTTTTTT.

CDR3 amino acids: CATRGYMNTEAFF. The CDR3 bases are TGTGCCACCAGGGGGTACATGAACACTGAAGCTTTCTTT. This sequence joins TRBV14 and TRBJ1-1, with 7 bases matching TRBD1. The CDR3 is 13 residues long. The germline CDR1 and CDR2 sequences are SGHDN and FVKESK. The J segment lost 0 bases and the V segment lost 10 bases, leaving 5 bases of the junction unmatched.

This chain's CDR3 is CASSLLGVGRVGYTF. In DNA form, the CDR3 reads TGTGCCAGCAGCTTGCTGGGGGTAGGACGCGTGGGCTACACCTTC. This chain uses TRBV5-4 with TRBJ1-2; a weak D match, TRBD1 (5 bases). The V gene lost 1 base and the J gene lost 8 bases, with 18 bases spanning the gap. This CDR3 contains 15 residues. The germline V gene encodes CDR1 SGHNT and CDR2 YYREEE (reference sequence).